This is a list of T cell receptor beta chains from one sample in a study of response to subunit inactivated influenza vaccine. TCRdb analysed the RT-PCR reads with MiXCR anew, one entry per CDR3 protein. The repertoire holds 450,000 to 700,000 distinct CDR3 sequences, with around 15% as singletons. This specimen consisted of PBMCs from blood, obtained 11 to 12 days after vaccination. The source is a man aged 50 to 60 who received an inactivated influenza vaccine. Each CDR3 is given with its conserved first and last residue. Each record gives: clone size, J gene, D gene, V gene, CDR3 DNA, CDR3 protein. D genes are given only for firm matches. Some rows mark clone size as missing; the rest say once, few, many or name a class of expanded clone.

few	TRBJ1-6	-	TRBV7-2	TGTGCCAGCAGCTTAGCGGGGCTTAGTAATTCACCCCTCCACTTT	CASSLAGLSNSPLHF
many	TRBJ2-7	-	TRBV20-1	TGCAGTGCTAGACAGGGTTCTTCCTACGAGCAGTACTTC	CSARQGSSYEQYF
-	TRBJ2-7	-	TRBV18	TGTGCCAGCTCACCGGGACCCACAGGCACCGAGCAGTACTTC	CASSPGPTGTEQYF
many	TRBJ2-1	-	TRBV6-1	TGTGCCAGCAGTCCCCTACAGGGAAATGAGCAGTTCTTC	CASSPLQGNEQFF
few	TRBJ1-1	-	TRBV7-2	TGTGCCAGCAGTACCCACGAGGGTGGGACTGAAGCTTTCTTT	CASSTHEGGTEAFF
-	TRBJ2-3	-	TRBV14	TGTGCCAGCAGCCAAGGTACCAGCGATACGCAGTATTTT	CASSQGTSDTQYF
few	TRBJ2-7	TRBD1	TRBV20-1	TGCAGTGCCGACCCCGGTGACAGGGTGCGGGAGCAGTACTTC	CSADPGDRVREQYF
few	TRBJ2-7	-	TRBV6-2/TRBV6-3	TGTGCCAGCAGAGCCTACAGGGATGTCGGCGAGCAGTACTTC	CASRAYRDVGEQYF
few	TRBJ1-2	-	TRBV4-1	TGCGCCAGCAGCCAAGGGGGGGGACCTAACTATGGCTACACCTTC	CASSQGGGPNYGYTF
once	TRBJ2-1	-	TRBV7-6	TGTGCCAGCAGCTTAAGGTCGGGACGCCAGGGCTACAATGAGCAGTTCTTC	CASSLRSGRQGYNEQFF
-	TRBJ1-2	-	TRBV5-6	TGTGCCAGCAGCTTGGGCCTTCAGGGCTATGGCTACACCTTC	CASSLGLQGYGYTF
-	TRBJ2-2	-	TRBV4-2	TGTGCCAGCAGCCAGGCACAGGGCTTGGGTAATATGAACACCGGGGAGCTGTTTTTT	CASSQAQGLGNMNTGELFF
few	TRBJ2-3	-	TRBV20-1	TGCAGTGCTAGAGATCTTAAGTTGACTAGCACAGATACGCAGTATTTT	CSARDLKLTSTDTQYF
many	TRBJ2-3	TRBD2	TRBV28	TGTGCCAGCAGACAGCGGGAGGGAACAGATACGCAGTATTTT	CASRQREGTDTQYF
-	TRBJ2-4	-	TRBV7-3	TGTGCCAGCAGCTCCTCCGTGACAAAGGTTCAGTACTTC	CASSSSVTKVQYF
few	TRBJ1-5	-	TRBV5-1	TGCGCCAGCAGCTTGGAGGCAGGTCGTTATCAGCCCCAGCATTTT	CASSLEAGRYQPQHF
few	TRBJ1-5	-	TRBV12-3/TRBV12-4	TGTGCCAGCAGTACAGGGAATAGCAATCAGCCCCAGCATTTT	CASSTGNSNQPQHF
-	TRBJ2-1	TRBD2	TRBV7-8	TGTGCCAGCAGCTTATACAGCGGGAGGACCAATGAGCAGTTCTTC	CASSLYSGRTNEQFF
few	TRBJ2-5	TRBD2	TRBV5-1	TGCGCCAGCAGCGGAACTTTAGCGGGGGCCTTCCAAGAGACCCAGTACTTC	CASSGTLAGAFQETQYF
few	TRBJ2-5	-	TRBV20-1	TGCAGTGCTAGACAGGGTGGTCCACAAGAGACCCAGTACTTC	CSARQGGPQETQYF
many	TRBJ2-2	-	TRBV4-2	TGTGCCAGCAGCAATTTAGCCGGGGAGCTGTTTTTT	CASSNLAGELFF
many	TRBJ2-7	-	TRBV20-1	TGCAGTGCCAGTGATTCCTCGAGACAGTCAAACTCCTACGAGCAGTACTTC	CSASDSSRQSNSYEQYF
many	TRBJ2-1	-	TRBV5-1	TGCGCCAGCAGCTTGGCAGGGTCCCCCAATGAGCAGTTCTTC	CASSLAGSPNEQFF
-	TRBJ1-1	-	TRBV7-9	TGTGCCAGCAGCCCCGGGGGCACTGGAGAAGCTTTCTTT	CASSPGGTGEAFF
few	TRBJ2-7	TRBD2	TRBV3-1	TGTGCCAGCAGCGCGAGACTAGCGGGAGAGCAGTACTTC	CASSARLAGEQYF
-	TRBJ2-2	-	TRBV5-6	TGTGCCAGCAGCTTGGCCTGGGGCGGGGAGCTGTTTTTT	CASSLAWGGELFF
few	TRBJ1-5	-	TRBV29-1	TGCAGCGTTAAGGAGGGAGGAAGCAATCAGCCCCAGCATTTT	CSVKEGGSNQPQHF
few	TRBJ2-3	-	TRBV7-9	TGTGCCAGCGGCAGGGCCACAGATACGCAGTATTTT	CASGRATDTQYF
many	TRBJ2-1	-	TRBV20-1	TGCAGTGCTAGATCCAGGGGCGCGGATGAGCAGTTCTTC	CSARSRGADEQFF